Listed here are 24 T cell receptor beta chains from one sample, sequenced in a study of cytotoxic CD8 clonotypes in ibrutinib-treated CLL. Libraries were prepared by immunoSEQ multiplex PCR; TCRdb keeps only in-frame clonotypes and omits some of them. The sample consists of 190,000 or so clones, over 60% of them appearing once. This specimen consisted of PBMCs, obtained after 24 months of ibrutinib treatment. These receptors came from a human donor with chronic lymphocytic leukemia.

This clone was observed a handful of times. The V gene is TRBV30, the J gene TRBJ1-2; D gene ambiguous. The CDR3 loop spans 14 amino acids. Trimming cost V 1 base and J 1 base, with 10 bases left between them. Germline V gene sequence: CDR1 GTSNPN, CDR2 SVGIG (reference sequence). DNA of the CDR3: TGTGCCTGGAGTGCGGGCCAGTATAACTATGGCTACACCTTC. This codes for CAWSAGQYNYGYTF.

CDR3 amino acids: CASSPIRTSGYNEQFF. The DNA of the CDR3 is TGTGCCAGCAGCCCTATCCGGACTAGCGGGTACAATGAGCAGTTCTTC. This chain uses TRBV14 with TRBJ2-1; 11 bases are shared with TRBD2. The CDR3 loop spans 16 amino acids. J was trimmed by 4 bases and V by 4 bases; bases with no gene match: 6. The germline gives CDR1 SGHDN, CDR2 FVKESK.

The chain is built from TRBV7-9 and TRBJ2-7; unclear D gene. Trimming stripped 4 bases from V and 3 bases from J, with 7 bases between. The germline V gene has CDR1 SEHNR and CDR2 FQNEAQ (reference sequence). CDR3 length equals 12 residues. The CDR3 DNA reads TGTGCCAGCAGCTGGCGCGGCTACGAGCAGTACTTC. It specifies CASSWRGYEQYF.

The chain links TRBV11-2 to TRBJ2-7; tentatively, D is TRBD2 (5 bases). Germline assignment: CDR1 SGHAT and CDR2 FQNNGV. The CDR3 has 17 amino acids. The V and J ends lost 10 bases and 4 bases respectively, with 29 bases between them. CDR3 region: CATQRAGHIPPPYEQYF. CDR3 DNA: TGTGCCACCCAAAGGGCGGGCCACATACCCCCCCCTTACGAGCAGTACTTC.

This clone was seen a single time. This chain's CDR3 is CASSFGVQETQYF. The CDR3 DNA reads TGTGCCAGCAGCTTTGGAGTCCAAGAGACCCAGTACTTC. The chain recombines TRBV11-3 with TRBJ2-5; the D is unclear. V was cut by 3 bases and J by 1 base, with 6 bases left in between. The CDR3 runs 13 residues. Germline V lookup: CDR1 SGHNT, CDR2 YENEEA.

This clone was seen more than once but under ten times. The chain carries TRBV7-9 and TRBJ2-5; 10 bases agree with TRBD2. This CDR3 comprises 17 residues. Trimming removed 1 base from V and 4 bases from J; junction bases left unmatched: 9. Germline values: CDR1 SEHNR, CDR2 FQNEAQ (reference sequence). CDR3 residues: CASSLGASGRRGETQYF. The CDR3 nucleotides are TGTGCCAGCAGCTTAGGGGCTAGCGGGAGACGAGGAGAGACCCAGTACTTC.

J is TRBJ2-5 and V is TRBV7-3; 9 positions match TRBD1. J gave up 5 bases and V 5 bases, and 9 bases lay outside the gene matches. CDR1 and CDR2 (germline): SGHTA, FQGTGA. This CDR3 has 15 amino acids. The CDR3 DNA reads TGTGCCAGCAGCCAAGGACAGGGGCGGAGGGAGACCCAGTACTTC. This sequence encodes CASSQGQGRRETQYF.

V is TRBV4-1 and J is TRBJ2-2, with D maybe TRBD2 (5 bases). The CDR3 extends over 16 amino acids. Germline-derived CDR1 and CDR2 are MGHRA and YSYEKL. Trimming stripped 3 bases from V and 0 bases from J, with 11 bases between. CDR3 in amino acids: CASSHQAGANTGELFF. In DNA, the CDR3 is TGCGCCAGCAGCCATCAGGCGGGCGCGAACACCGGGGAGCTGTTTTTT.

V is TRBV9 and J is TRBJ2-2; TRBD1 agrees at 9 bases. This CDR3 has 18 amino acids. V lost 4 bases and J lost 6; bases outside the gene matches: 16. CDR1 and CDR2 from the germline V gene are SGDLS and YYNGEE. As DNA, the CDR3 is TGTGCCAGCAGCCCGCTTAGGGGACAGGGTTTAGGTGCCGGGGAGCTGTTTTTT. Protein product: CASSPLRGQGLGAGELFF.

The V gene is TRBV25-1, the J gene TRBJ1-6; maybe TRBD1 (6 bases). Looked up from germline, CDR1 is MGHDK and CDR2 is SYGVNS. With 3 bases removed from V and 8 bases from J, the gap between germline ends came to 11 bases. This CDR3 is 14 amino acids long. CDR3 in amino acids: CASSDRGRYSPLHF. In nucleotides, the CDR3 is TGTGCCAGCAGTGACAGGGGTAGATATTCACCCCTCCACTTT.

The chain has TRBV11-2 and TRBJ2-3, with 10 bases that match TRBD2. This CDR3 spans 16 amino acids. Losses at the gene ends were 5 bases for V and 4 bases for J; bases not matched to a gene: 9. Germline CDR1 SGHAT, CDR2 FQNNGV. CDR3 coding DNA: TGTGCCAGCAGCCACCCTAGCGGGAGTTTCGCAGATACGCAGTATTTT. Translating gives CASSHPSGSFADTQYF.

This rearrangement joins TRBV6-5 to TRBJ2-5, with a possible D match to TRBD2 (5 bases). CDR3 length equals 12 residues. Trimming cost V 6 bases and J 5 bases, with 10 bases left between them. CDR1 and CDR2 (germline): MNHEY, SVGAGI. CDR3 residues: CASSGLRETQYF. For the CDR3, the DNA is TGTGCCAGCAGCGGACTGAGGGAGACCCAGTACTTC.

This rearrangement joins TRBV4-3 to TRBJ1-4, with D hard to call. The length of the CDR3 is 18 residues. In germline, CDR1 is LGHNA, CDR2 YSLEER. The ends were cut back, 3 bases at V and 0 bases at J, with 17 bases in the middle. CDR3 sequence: CASSHARKGLATNEKLFF. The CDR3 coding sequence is TGCGCCAGCAGCCACGCTCGCAAGGGTTTAGCAACTAATGAAAAACTGTTTTTT.

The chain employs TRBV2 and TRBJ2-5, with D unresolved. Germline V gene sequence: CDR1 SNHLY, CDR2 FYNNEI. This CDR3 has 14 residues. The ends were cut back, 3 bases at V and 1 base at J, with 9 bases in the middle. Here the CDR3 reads CASSDPVSQETQYF. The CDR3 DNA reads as TGTGCCAGCAGTGATCCAGTAAGCCAAGAGACCCAGTACTTC.

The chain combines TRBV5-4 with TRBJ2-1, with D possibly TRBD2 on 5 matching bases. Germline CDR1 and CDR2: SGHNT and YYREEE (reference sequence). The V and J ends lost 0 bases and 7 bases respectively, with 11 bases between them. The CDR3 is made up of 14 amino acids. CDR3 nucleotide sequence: TGTGCCAGCAGCTTGGATCTCGGGGAGAATGAGCAGTTCTTC. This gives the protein CASSLDLGENEQFF.

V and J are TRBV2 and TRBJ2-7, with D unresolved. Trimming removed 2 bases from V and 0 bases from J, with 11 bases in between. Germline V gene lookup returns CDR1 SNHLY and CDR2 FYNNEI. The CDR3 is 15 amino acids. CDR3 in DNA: TGTGCCAGCAGTGAACAGCTTTTTCACTCCTACGAGCAGTACTTC. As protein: CASSEQLFHSYEQYF. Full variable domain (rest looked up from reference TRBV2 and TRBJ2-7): EPEVTQTPSHQVTQMGQEVILRCVPISNHLYFYWYRQILGQKVEFLVSFYNNEISEKSEIFDDQFSVERPDGSNFTLKIRSTKLEDSAMYFCASSEQLFHSYEQYFGPGTRLTVT.

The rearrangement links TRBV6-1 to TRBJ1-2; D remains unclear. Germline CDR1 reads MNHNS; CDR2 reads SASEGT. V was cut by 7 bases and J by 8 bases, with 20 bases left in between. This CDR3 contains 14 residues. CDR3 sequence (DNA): TGTGCCAGCACCGCTTTTTCGTGGGCTATGGGCTACACCTTC. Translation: CASTAFSWAMGYTF.

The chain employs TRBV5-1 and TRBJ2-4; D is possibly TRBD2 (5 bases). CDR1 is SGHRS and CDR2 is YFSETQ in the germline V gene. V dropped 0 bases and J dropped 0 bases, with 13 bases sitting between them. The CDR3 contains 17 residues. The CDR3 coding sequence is TGCGCCAGCAGCTTGGGGGATAGCGTAACAGCCAAAAACATTCAGTACTTC. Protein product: CASSLGDSVTAKNIQYF.

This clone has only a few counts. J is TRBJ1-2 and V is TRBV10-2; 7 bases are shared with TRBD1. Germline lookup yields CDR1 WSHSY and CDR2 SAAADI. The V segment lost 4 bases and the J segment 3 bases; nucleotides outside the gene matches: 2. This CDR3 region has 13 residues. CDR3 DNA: TGCGCCAGCAGTGTAGGGACAGACTATGGCTACACCTTC. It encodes CASSVGTDYGYTF.

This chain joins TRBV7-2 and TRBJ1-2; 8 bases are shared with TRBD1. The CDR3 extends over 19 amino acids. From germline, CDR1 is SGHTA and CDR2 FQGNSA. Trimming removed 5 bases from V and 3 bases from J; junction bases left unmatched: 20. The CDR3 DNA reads TGTGCCAGCAGCCACATCACCCCAGGGCAGGGGGCTTCTCACTATGGCTACACCTTC. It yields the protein CASSHITPGQGASHYGYTF.

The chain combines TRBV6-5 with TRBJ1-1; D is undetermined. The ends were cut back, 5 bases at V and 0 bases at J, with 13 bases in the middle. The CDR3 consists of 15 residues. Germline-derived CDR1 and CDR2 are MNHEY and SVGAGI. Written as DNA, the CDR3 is TGTGCCAGCAGTCGTTCGAGACGTATGAACACTGAAGCTTTCTTT. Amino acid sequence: CASSRSRRMNTEAFF.

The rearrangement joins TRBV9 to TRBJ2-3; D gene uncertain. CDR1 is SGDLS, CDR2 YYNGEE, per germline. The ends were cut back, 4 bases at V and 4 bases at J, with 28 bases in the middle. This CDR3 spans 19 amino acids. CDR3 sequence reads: CASSSRILRVPSPADTQYF. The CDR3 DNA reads TGTGCCAGCAGCTCCCGAATACTCCGGGTGCCGTCGCCCGCAGATACGCAGTATTTT.

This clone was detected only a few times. The CDR3 nucleotides are TGTGCCAGCAGCTTGGGTCAGGGTAGCTCCTACGAGCAGTACTTC. Amino acids: CASSLGQGSSYEQYF. V gene TRBV5-4 combines with J gene TRBJ2-7, with D possibly TRBD1 on 5 matching bases. CDR3 length: 15 residues. V was pared by 0 bases and J by 0 bases, with 10 bases between. Per the germline V gene, CDR1 is SGHNT and CDR2 is YYREEE (reference sequence).

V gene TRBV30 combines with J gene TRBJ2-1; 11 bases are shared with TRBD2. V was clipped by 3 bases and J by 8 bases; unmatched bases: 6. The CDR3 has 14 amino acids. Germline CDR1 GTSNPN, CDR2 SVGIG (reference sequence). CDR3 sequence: CAWSVSGRAYEQFF. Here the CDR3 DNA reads TGTGCCTGGAGCGTTAGCGGGAGGGCCTATGAGCAGTTCTTC.